This record looks at one T cell receptor (beta chain) sequence and its context. Its antigen is as yet unknown. The source of the sample is a study of shared clonotypes between healthy human individuals. Background on the study: Donors had three CD4 naive, three CD4 memory, two CD8 naive and one CD8 memory plate apiece. General study findings and limits: Naive subsets generally had larger estimated richness than memory subsets.

An even split of each subset's genomic DNA across several immunoSEQ plates was performed. Method: immunoSEQ multiplex PCR; TCRdb's copy keeps in-frame clones and lacks some. The sample includes about 380,000 clones, around 96% of them seen just once. The V gene lost 4 bases and the J gene lost 1 base, with 11 bases spanning the gap. The CDR3 consists of 15 residues. From germline, CDR1 is KGHSH and CDR2 LQKENI. The source material was memory CD8+ T cells sorted from blood. As for subset: CD45RO+ cells pooled with CCR7-negative TemRA cells. The rearrangement uses TRBV18 and TRBJ2-1; tentatively, D is TRBD1 (6 bases). This sequence originates from a man aged 25-40 years in good health. The CDR3 sequence is CASSQQGFSYNEQFF. CDR3 nucleotide sequence: TGTGCCAGCTCACAACAGGGCTTTTCCTACAATGAGCAGTTCTTC.